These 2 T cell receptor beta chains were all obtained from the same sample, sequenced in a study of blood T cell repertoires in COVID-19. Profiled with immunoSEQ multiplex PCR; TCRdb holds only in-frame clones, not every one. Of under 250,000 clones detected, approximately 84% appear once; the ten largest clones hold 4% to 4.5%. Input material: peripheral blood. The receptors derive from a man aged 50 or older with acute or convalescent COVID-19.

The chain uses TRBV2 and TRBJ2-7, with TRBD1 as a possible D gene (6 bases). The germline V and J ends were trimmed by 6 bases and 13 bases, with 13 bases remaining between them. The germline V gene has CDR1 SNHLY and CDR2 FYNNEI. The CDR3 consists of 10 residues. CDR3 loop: CASRGGPGYF. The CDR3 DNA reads TGTGCCAGCAGAGGGGGTCCGGGATACTTC.

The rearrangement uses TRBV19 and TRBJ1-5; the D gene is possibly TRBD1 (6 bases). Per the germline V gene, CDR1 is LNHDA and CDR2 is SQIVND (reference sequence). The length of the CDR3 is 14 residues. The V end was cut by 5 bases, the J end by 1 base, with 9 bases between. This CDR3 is CASSVGQSNQPQHF. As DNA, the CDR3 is TGTGCCAGTAGTGTCGGACAGAGCAATCAGCCCCAGCATTTT.